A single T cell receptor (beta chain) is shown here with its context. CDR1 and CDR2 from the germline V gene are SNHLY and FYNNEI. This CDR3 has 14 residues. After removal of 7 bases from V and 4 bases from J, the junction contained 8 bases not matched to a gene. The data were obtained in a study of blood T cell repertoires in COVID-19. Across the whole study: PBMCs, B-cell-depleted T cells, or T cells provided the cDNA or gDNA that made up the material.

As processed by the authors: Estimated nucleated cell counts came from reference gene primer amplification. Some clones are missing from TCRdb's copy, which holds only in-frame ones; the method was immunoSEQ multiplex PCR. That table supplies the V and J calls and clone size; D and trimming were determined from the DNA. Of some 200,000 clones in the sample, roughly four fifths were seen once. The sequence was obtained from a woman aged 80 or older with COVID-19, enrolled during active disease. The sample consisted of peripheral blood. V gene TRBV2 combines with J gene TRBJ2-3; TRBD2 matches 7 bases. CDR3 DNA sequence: TGTGCCAGCATGAGTTTGGCGGGAGCAGATACGCAGTATTTT. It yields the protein CASMSLAGADTQYF.